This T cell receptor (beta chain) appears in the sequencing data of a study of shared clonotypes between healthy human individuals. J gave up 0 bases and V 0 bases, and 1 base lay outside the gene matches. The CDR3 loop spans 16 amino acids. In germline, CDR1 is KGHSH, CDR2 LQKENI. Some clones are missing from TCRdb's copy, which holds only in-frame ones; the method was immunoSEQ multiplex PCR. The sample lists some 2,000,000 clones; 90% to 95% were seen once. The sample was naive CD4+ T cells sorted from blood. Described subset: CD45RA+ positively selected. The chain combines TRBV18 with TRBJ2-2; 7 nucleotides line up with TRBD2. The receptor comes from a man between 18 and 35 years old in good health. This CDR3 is CASSPPGLANTGELFF. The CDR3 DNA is TGTGCCAGCTCACCACCCGGACTAGCGAACACCGGGGAGCTGTTTTTT.